This TCR beta chain was retrieved from a study of blood T cells in healthy people across ages. Broader study findings: A roughly linear fall in TCR beta diversity per million T cells was seen with increasing age.

The sample holds many counts of this clonotype. Its antigen is unknown. Next came a second PCR, run for about 6 to 12 cycles, which used a sample-barcoded 5' primer along with a J-beta primer mix. Each sample yielded at least 3 million CDR3-containing paired-end reads. TCRdb processed the 5' RACE reads anew with MiXCR; each CDR3 protein has one entry. Of over 950,000 distinct CDR3 sequences in the sample, roughly two fifths were seen once. CDR3 length: 18 residues. Germline CDR1 MNHEY, CDR2 SVGAGI. Trimming took 0 bases from V and 7 from J, leaving 19 bases between them. The chain links TRBV6-5 to TRBJ1-6, with D unresolved. This clonotype was obtained from a man between 18 and 35 years old in good health. Sequencing was performed on blood. The CDR3 bases are TGTGCCAGCAGTTACTCGAAGGTGCCAGAGAGGACCAATTCACCCCTCCACTTT. Its protein product is CASSYSKVPERTNSPLHF.